These T cell receptor beta chains were read from a single sample in a study of siplizumab effects on memory and regulatory T cells. Produced via immunoSEQ multiplex PCR; TCRdb's table is partial and in-frame only. The sample includes approximately 60,000 clones, about 80% of them seen just once. Material: memory CD4+ T cells sorted from blood. All receptors derive from a human donor in good health. CDR3s include the opening cysteine and the closing phenylalanine or tryptophan. A D gene is named only where the DNA matches it firmly. The size entry is marked missing in some rows and otherwise reads once, few, many or a size class.

CDR3 length: 18; J gene: TRBJ2-3; V gene: TRBV14; D gene: TRBD2; clone size: NA; CDR3 DNA: TGTGCCAGCAGCCAAGACTTTAGACTAGCGGGGAGCTCAGATACGCAGTATTTT; CDR3 protein: CASSQDFRLAGSSDTQYF
CDR3 length: 13; J gene: TRBJ2-7; V gene: TRBV13; D gene: NA; clone size: NA; CDR3 DNA: TGTGCCAGCAGCTTACTGTCCGGGGGCGAGCAGTACTTC; CDR3 protein: CASSLLSGGEQYF
CDR3 length: 14; J gene: TRBJ2-5; V gene: TRBV19; D gene: NA; clone size: NA; CDR3 DNA: TGTGCCAGTAGCACAAGGCAGAGCCAAGAGACCCAGTACTTC; CDR3 protein: CASSTRQSQETQYF
CDR3 length: 14; J gene: TRBJ2-5; V gene: TRBV7-2; D gene: TRBD2; clone size: NA; CDR3 DNA: TGTGCCAGCAGCGAAGGACTAGCGACAGAGACCCAGTACTTC; CDR3 protein: CASSEGLATETQYF
CDR3 length: 14; J gene: TRBJ2-4; V gene: TRBV2; D gene: NA; clone size: NA; CDR3 DNA: TGTGCCAGCAGTGCGGGGGAACCCAAAAACATTCAGTACTTC; CDR3 protein: CASSAGEPKNIQYF
CDR3 length: 16; J gene: TRBJ1-3; V gene: TRBV7-2; D gene: NA; clone size: NA; CDR3 DNA: TGTGCCAGCAGCTTAGGGGTACTCCGGTCTGGAAACACCATATATTTT; CDR3 protein: CASSLGVLRSGNTIYF
CDR3 length: 18; J gene: TRBJ2-2; V gene: TRBV7-2; D gene: TRBD2; clone size: NA; CDR3 DNA: TGTGCCAGCAGCTTAAGTCTAGCGGGGGCCGCGAACACCGGGGAGCTGTTTTTT; CDR3 protein: CASSLSLAGAANTGELFF
CDR3 length: 14; J gene: TRBJ1-5; V gene: TRBV19; D gene: NA; clone size: few; CDR3 DNA: TGTGCCAGTAGTATACCGGGTGGAGGTCAGCCCCAGCATTTT; CDR3 protein: CASSIPGGGQPQHF
CDR3 length: 18; J gene: TRBJ1-6; V gene: TRBV25-1; D gene: NA; clone size: NA; CDR3 DNA: TGTGCCAGCAGTGAATTTGGGCGCCGCGGATCCTATAATTCACCCCTCCACTTT; CDR3 protein: CASSEFGRRGSYNSPLHF
CDR3 length: 15; J gene: TRBJ2-3; V gene: TRBV18; D gene: TRBD1; clone size: NA; CDR3 DNA: TGTGCCAGCTCACCCGGACAGGGATGGACAGATACGCAGTATTTT; CDR3 protein: CASSPGQGWTDTQYF
CDR3 length: 12; J gene: TRBJ2-7; V gene: TRBV7-9; D gene: NA; clone size: NA; CDR3 DNA: TGTGCCAGCAGCGCCATTATCTACGAGCAGTACTTC; CDR3 protein: CASSAIIYEQYF
CDR3 length: 14; J gene: TRBJ2-3; V gene: TRBV6-1; D gene: NA; clone size: once; CDR3 DNA: TGTGCCAGCAGACAGAACCTTGCCACAGATACGCAGTATTTT; CDR3 protein: CASRQNLATDTQYF
CDR3 length: 18; J gene: TRBJ2-3; V gene: TRBV10-3; D gene: NA; clone size: NA; CDR3 DNA: TGTGCCATCAGTGAGGGATTTCCGGGACAAGGGCACGCAGATACGCAGTATTTT; CDR3 protein: CAISEGFPGQGHADTQYF